Included here is one TCR beta chain sequence, with context. Trimming removed 2 bases at V and 7 bases at J, with 11 bases between. Germline-derived CDR1 and CDR2 are WNHNN and SYGVQD (reference sequence). The CDR3 runs 14 residues. Grouping used clinical history reported by participants in a survey and questionnaire. The source of the sample is a study of blood T cell repertoires in COVID-19. Looking at the study overall: There were acute and convalescent COVID-19 samples, and they came from the United States, Italy and Spain. Sources were T cells, B-cell-depleted T cells, or PBMCs; the material itself was cDNA or gDNA.

Original processing methods: Researchers report that nucleated cell counts were estimated from reference gene primer amplification. Assay used: immunoSEQ multiplex PCR; TCRdb lists only in-frame clones, some missing. The DNA was the basis for D and trimming; V, J and clone size are from that table. The table lists around 190,000 clones, more than 80% of them singletons. The sample taken for sequencing was PBMCs or T cells enriched from blood (not recorded which). This chain connects TRBV10-1 to TRBJ2-2, with D hard to call. The TCR was taken from a man aged 40-49 years who had recovered from COVID-19. This CDR3 is CASSEVLVGGELFF. The CDR3 DNA follows: TGCGCCAGCAGTGAGGTGTTAGTTGGCGGGGAGCTGTTTTTT.